These 16 T cell receptor beta chains were all obtained from the same sample, sequenced in a study of blood T cell repertoires in COVID-19 (dated by TCRdb to 2018 to 2020). Receptor libraries were prepared by the immunoSEQ multiplex PCR assay. TCRdb limited this immuneACCESS table to in-frame rearrangements with V and J called. A share of clones is missing; checked studies link under half to unresolved V genes, and the rest is unexplained. For this sample the table gives around 84,000 clones, of which around nine tenths were detected only once. The ten largest clonotypes hold approximately 8% of the sample. The sample comprised peripheral blood. The receptors originated from a man at least 80 years old with active or convalescent COVID-19.

This chain uses TRBV5-1 with TRBJ1-4; D possibly corresponds to TRBD1 (6 bases). V dropped 1 base and J dropped 8 bases, with 12 bases sitting between them. Germline V gene lookup returns CDR1 SGHRS and CDR2 YFSETQ. The CDR3 runs to 14 residues. CDR3 protein: CASSLRQGSEKLFF. The CDR3, as DNA: TGCGCCAGCAGCTTGCGTCAGGGGAGCGAAAAACTGTTTTTT. The full variable domain, completed using reference TRBV5-1 and TRBJ1-4, is KAGVTQTPRYLIKTRGQQVTLSCSPISGHRSVSWYQQTPGQGLQFLFEYFSETQRNKGNFPGRFSGRQFSNSRSEMNVSTLELGDSALYLCASSLRQGSEKLFFGSGTQLSVL.

The J gene is TRBJ2-1, the V gene TRBV9; D perhaps matches TRBD2 (5 bases). This CDR3 has 15 residues. Trimming left V 4 bases short and J 8 bases short, with 19 bases between. Looked up from germline, CDR1 is SGDLS and CDR2 is YYNGEE. CDR3 coding DNA: TGTGCCAGCAGCCCTAGCAGTCCGGGTCGCCATGAGCAGTTCTTC. This sequence encodes CASSPSSPGRHEQFF. Full variable domain (missing parts from reference TRBV9 and TRBJ2-1): DSGVTQTPKHLITATGQRVTLRCSPRSGDLSVYWYQQSLDQGLQFLIQYYNGEERAKGNILERFSAQQFPDLHSELNLSSLELGDSALYFCASSPSSPGRHEQFFGPGTRLTVL.

This chain joins TRBV25-1 and TRBJ1-1, with 11 bases fitting TRBD1. V gave up 6 bases and J gave up 5 bases; unmatched junction bases: 5. CDR1 and CDR2 from the germline V gene are MGHDK and SYGVNS. This CDR3 spans 14 amino acids. The CDR3 is CASRGTGGITEAFF. The CDR3 coding sequence is TGTGCCAGCAGGGGGACAGGGGGAATAACTGAAGCTTTCTTT.

The chain links TRBV6-5 to TRBJ1-1; 9 nucleotides line up with TRBD1. CDR1 and CDR2 (germline): MNHEY, SVGAGI. V lost 10 bases to trimming and J lost 6 bases; unmatched junction nucleotides: 6. CDR3 length: 12 residues. The CDR3 region is CATNRGLAEAFF. Written as DNA, the CDR3 is TGTGCCACTAACAGGGGGCTGGCTGAAGCTTTCTTT.

The chain couples TRBV5-1 to TRBJ1-2, with D tentatively TRBD1 (5 bases). This CDR3 has 15 residues. The V gene lost 0 bases and the J gene lost 2 bases, with 11 bases spanning the gap. Germline CDR1 is SGHRS and CDR2 is YFSETQ. The CDR3 loop is CASSLGDGRNYGYTF. The CDR3 nucleotides are TGCGCCAGCAGCTTGGGGGACGGGAGGAACTATGGCTACACCTTC. The whole variable domain, remainder taken from reference TRBV5-1 and TRBJ1-2, is KAGVTQTPRYLIKTRGQQVTLSCSPISGHRSVSWYQQTPGQGLQFLFEYFSETQRNKGNFPGRFSGRQFSNSRSEMNVSTLELGDSALYLCASSLGDGRNYGYTFGSGTRLTVV.

V and J are TRBV6-4 and TRBJ2-2, with TRBD2 as a possible D gene (6 bases). CDR1 and CDR2 from the germline V gene are MRHNA and SNTAGT. V was trimmed by 3 bases and J by 4 bases, leaving 15 bases between them. The CDR3 sequence is 16 residues long. This CDR3 reads CASSERLDRGTGELFF. DNA of the CDR3: TGTGCCAGCAGTGAAAGACTAGATCGGGGCACCGGGGAGCTGTTTTTT.

Concerning this clone itself: Other nucleotide sequences from this sample produce the same CDR3. The V call is TRBV18, the J call TRBJ2-7; 7 nucleotides match TRBD1. With V trimmed by 3 bases and J by 2 bases, 4 bases remained unmatched. The CDR3 runs to 14 residues. Germline assignment: CDR1 KGHSH and CDR2 LQKENI. The CDR3 protein is CASSPRQGTYEQYV. The CDR3 coding sequence is TGTGCCAGCTCACCGAGACAGGGTACCTACGAGCAGTACGTC.

The rearrangement joins TRBV5-1 to TRBJ2-3; 7 nucleotides align to TRBD1. CDR1 is SGHRS, CDR2 YFSETQ, per germline. Losses at the gene ends were 4 bases for V and 4 bases for J; bases not matched to a gene: 9. The CDR3 sequence is 15 residues long. The CDR3 spells CASSQVGQGADTQYF. CDR3 coding DNA: TGCGCCAGCAGCCAGGTAGGCCAGGGGGCAGATACGCAGTATTTT.

This rearrangement joins TRBV6-5 to TRBJ1-2; D gene uncertain. Trimming removed 5 bases at V and 5 bases at J, with 12 bases between. The length of the CDR3 is 13 residues. Germline lookup yields CDR1 MNHEY and CDR2 SVGAGI. The CDR3 region has the DNA TGTGCCAGCAGTCCCCAGGATAAGTATGGCTACACCTTC. Translating gives CASSPQDKYGYTF.

The chain recombines TRBV9 with TRBJ1-2, with TRBD1 as a possible D gene (6 bases). Trimming removed 1 base at V and 8 bases at J, with 18 bases between. Germline V lookup: CDR1 SGDLS, CDR2 YYNGEE. The CDR3 loop spans 15 amino acids. The CDR3 protein is CASSVPDSARGGYTF. In nucleotides, the CDR3 is TGTGCCAGCAGCGTACCTGACAGTGCCAGGGGAGGCTACACCTTC. Full variable domain (outside the CDR3, taken from reference TRBV9 and TRBJ1-2): DSGVTQTPKHLITATGQRVTLRCSPRSGDLSVYWYQQSLDQGLQFLIQYYNGEERAKGNILERFSAQQFPDLHSELNLSSLELGDSALYFCASSVPDSARGGYTFGSGTRLTVV.

V is TRBV5-1 and J is TRBJ1-1; 10 nucleotides agree with TRBD1. CDR3 length equals 14 residues. V trimming: 4 bases; J trimming: 3 bases; junction bases outside the gene matches: 3. Germline V gene data show CDR1 as SGHRS and CDR2 as YFSETQ. The CDR3 DNA is TGCGCCAGCAGCGGGGGACAGGGGCACACTGAAGCTTTCTTT. This gives the protein CASSGGQGHTEAFF.

This clone has just one count. The V call is TRBV7-9, the J call TRBJ2-2; 7 nucleotides line up with TRBD2. The CDR3 spans 15 residues. Germline V gene sequence: CDR1 SEHNR, CDR2 FQNEAQ (reference sequence). V lost 3 bases, J lost 4 bases, and 5 bases stayed unmatched. The CDR3 loop is CASSLASGATGELFF. The CDR3 coding sequence is TGTGCCAGCAGCTTGGCTAGCGGAGCCACCGGGGAGCTGTTTTTT.

The rearrangement joins TRBV30 to TRBJ1-3; TRBD1 matches at 7 bases. The germline gives CDR1 GTSNPN, CDR2 SVGIG (reference sequence). The junction had 19 bases not matched to a gene; V was cut back by 8 bases and J by 0 bases. The CDR3 runs 18 residues. The CDR3, as DNA: TGTGCCCACAAACGCCAACCGGGACAGACGAGCTCTGGAAACACCATATATTTT. Encoded protein: CAHKRQPGQTSSGNTIYF.

This sequence joins TRBV29-1 and TRBJ1-4; TRBD1 agrees at 8 bases. The germline CDR1 and CDR2 sequences are SQVTM and ANQGSEA. V lost 6 bases and J lost 6; bases outside the gene matches: 6. The CDR3 has 13 amino acids. DNA for the CDR3: TGCAGCGTCAGACAGGGGTTGGATGAAAAACTGTTTTTT. Translating it yields CSVRQGLDEKLFF. The full variable domain, its missing parts supplied by reference TRBV29-1 and TRBJ1-4, is SAVISQKPSRDICQRGTSLTIQCQVDSQVTMMFWYRQQPGQSLTLIATANQGSEATYESGFVIDKFPISRPNLTFSTLTVSNMSPEDSSIYLCSVRQGLDEKLFFGSGTQLSVL.

The chain combines TRBV19 with TRBJ1-5; perhaps TRBD1 as D (5 bases). There are 14 residues in the CDR3. The V and J ends lost 7 bases and 5 bases respectively, with 15 bases between them. Germline-derived CDR1 and CDR2 are LNHDA and SQIVND (reference sequence). The CDR3 reads CASTPGAGDQPQHF. In DNA form, the CDR3 reads TGTGCCAGTACCCCCGGGGCGGGGGATCAGCCCCAGCATTTT.

V usage is TRBV7-9 and J usage is TRBJ2-6, with D possibly being TRBD2 (5 bases). There are 14 residues in the CDR3. The V gene's germline CDR1 is SEHNR and CDR2 FQNEAQ (reference sequence). Between the trimmed V and J ends, which lost 6 bases and 6 bases, there was a span of 12 bases. CDR3 in amino acids: CASSLAREANVLTF. For the CDR3, the DNA is TGTGCCAGCAGTCTGGCTCGGGAGGCCAACGTCCTGACTTTC. Full variable domain (outside the CDR3, taken from reference TRBV7-9 and TRBJ2-6): DTGVSQNPRHKITKRGQNVTFRCDPISEHNRLYWYRQTLGQGPEFLTYFQNEAQLEKSRLLSDRFSAERPKGSFSTLEIQRTEQGDSAMYLCASSLAREANVLTFGAGSRLTVL.